Given below is one T cell receptor beta chain in context. Its antigen is currently unknown. The data are from a study of metastatic and nonmetastatic thyroid tumors. Study-wide results and limits: Versus benign nodules, malignant thyroid tumors reportedly had significantly higher TCR beta diversity, in blood and tumor.

TCRdb reprocessed the PCR reads via MiXCR. The sample lists roughly 33,000 clones; about 15% were seen once. This CDR3 region has 16 residues. Deletions cut 5 bases from V and 7 bases from J, with 24 bases between. The germline CDR1 and CDR2 sequences are SGHAT and FQNNGV. Ahead of thyroid surgery, no patient had received treatment of any kind. This rearrangement joins TRBV11-2 to TRBJ2-7; no firm D call. Sequenced material: blood. The clonotype comes from a female donor with papillary thyroid cancer or a benign thyroid nodule (not recorded which). Some clones in this sample may be carry-over from other donors' samples. The DNA for the CDR3 is TGTGCCAGCAGCCCTTCTTATCTTACGACGGACCAGGAGCAGTACTTC. Its protein is CASSPSYLTTDQEQYF. Together with reference TRBV11-2 and TRBJ2-7, the CDR3 gives the full variable domain: EAGVAQSPRYKIIEKRQSVAFWCNPISGHATLYWYQQILGQGPKLLIQFQNNGVVDDSQLPKDRFSAERLKGVDSTLKIQPAKLEDSAVYLCASSPSYLTTDQEQYFGPGTRLTVT.